The clone carrying this T cell receptor beta chain has just one count. Antigen: not known. This entry belongs to a study of cytomegalovirus exposure and HLA in healthy donors. CDR3 length: 14 amino acids. The V gene's germline CDR1 is MNHEY and CDR2 SMNVEV (reference sequence). V lost 7 bases to trimming and J lost 0 bases; unmatched junction nucleotides: 3. PCR amplification relied on 60 Vbeta primers (plus 13 Jbeta primers). Repertoires were generated with immunoSEQ multiplex PCR, while TCRdb's copy carries only in-frame clones and drops some. The table records under 200,000 clones, about three quarters of them present only once. Findings and limits, study-wide: Earlier findings revealed that most TCR beta V segments proved productive either about 87% or about 30% of the time. The later analysis indicated that the majority of CMV-associated TCR beta chains appeared HLA-restricted. Available immune exposure information was restricted to CMV serostatus only. Presence/absence results assume similar sequencing depth per donor, which may not hold.

The sequence was collected from a young woman in good health and CMV-seronegative. Material for sequencing was PBMCs. V is TRBV27 and J is TRBJ2-5; TRBD1 agrees at 9 bases. The CDR3 coding sequence is TGTGCCAGCATGACAGGGGGAAACCAAGAGACCCAGTACTTC. Translation: CASMTGGNQETQYF.